Given below is one TCR beta chain in context. Its specificity is not known. These data belong to a study of cytomegalovirus exposure and HLA in healthy donors. Study conclusions and caveats: A later analysis showed HLA-associated TCR beta chains outstripping equally common others in clonal expansion. Versus the roughly 670-donor mean, an Asian-associated ancestry cluster reportedly showed fewer N-insertions in a later analysis.

The germline V gene has CDR1 SGHTA and CDR2 FQGNSA. Trimming at V came to 5 bases and at J to 4 bases, leaving 5 bases not matched to a gene. The CDR3 runs 16 residues. PCR involved 60 Vbeta and 13 Jbeta primers. Here immunoSEQ multiplex PCR was the method, and the copy in TCRdb shows in-frame clones only, minus some. In the table there are 100,000 to 150,000 clones, around 78% of which are singletons. Sequencing input: PBMCs. This TCR was sampled from a man between 40 and 49 years old in good health and CMV-seronegative. The chain is built from TRBV7-2 and TRBJ2-3; 14 positions agree with TRBD2. The CDR3 nucleotides read TGTGCCAGCAGCCCAAGACTAGCGGGGGGGCCAGATACGCAGTATTTT. Translated, it gives CASSPRLAGGPDTQYF.